Sequencing of this T cell receptor beta chain was carried out in a study of read filtering for tumor transcriptome and immune sequencing. Across the whole study: Patients were around 17 male and 11 to 15 female, mean age 65.9 years, range about 45 to 85. Roughly 8 patients were R-ISS I, some 16 were R-ISS II, more than five were R-ISS III. RNA-seq yielded only roughly 75 to 1273 TCR reads, IR-seq about 3.5 to 11 million.

Study results and caveats: Correlation between methods rose after single-read clonotypes were removed.

This clonotype was seen many times. Its matching antigen is unknown. From about 400 ng of RNA, a library with molecular barcoded alpha/delta and beta/gamma adaptors was made. TCRdb passed the reads through MiXCR, listing each CDR3 protein once. The sample records tens of thousands of distinct CDR3 sequences, roughly 12% being singletons. Germline values: CDR1 MDHEN, CDR2 SYDVKM. The CDR3 runs 14 residues. V lost 6 bases and J lost 2; bases outside the gene matches: 6. The TCR comes from a donor over 35 with multiple myeloma. The chain carries TRBV28 and TRBJ2-5; 7 nucleotides agree with TRBD1. The sequenced sample was a population of CD138-negative cells sorted from bone marrow. The CDR3 here is CASSLGTAQETQYF. CDR3 nucleotides: TGTGCCAGCAGCCTCGGGACAGCTCAAGAGACCCAGTACTTC.